The sample holds a few counts of the clone carrying this T cell receptor (beta chain). What it binds is not known. The V gene's germline CDR1 is DFQATT and CDR2 SNEGSKA (reference sequence). The V gene end was trimmed by 6 bases and the J gene end by 6 bases; junction bases not matched to a gene: 9. This CDR3 is built from 15 residues. Unique molecular identifiers were incorporated when the TCRbeta library was constructed. TCRdb reanalysed the PCR reads using MiXCR and keeps one entry per CDR3 protein. The sample holds hundreds of thousands of distinct CDR3 sequences, about 24% seen once. This entry is derived from a study of T-cell reconstitution after alpha-beta-depleted transplantation in children. Study conclusions and caveats: It was newly produced T cells that mostly accounted for T-cell counts and diversity one year after transplant. By about two months after transplant, alpha-beta T cells reportedly arose from several hundred graft clones that had expanded. For some patients, TCRbeta diversity was high at day 60 because of recipient T cells and thymic progenitors that survived.

This material consisted of PBMCs, mostly from graft donor cells, taken 360 days after TCRalphabeta/CD19-depleted stem cell transplant. This rearrangement joins TRBV20-1 to TRBJ2-2; 11 bases agree with TRBD2. The source of this sequence is a female patient between 2 and 15 years old who had a stem cell transplant for congenital amegakaryocytic thrombocytopenia, so the T cells may come from the graft donor. The CDR3 region has the DNA TGCAGTGCGGCAGATAGCGGGGGGGGCCCCGGGGAGCTGTTTTTT. This sequence encodes CSAADSGGGPGELFF.